The T cell receptor (beta chain) under discussion was sequenced for a study of shared clonotypes between healthy human individuals. Germline loops: CDR1 SNHLY, CDR2 FYNNEI. Deletions cut 6 bases from V and 4 bases from J, with 15 bases between. The CDR3 is made up of 14 amino acids. This clone was counted a few times. Sequencing used immunoSEQ multiplex PCR; TCRdb keeps in-frame clones, though not all of them. The sample contains roughly 700,000 clones, roughly 88% of which appear only once. Input material: memory CD8+ T cells from PBMCs. The sample's subset: CD45RO+ cells pooled with CCR7-negative TemRA cells. The chain recombines TRBV2 with TRBJ1-1; D call uncertain. The sequence was obtained from a man younger than 35 in good health. Some clones in this sample may be carry-over from other donors' samples. The DNA for the CDR3 is TGTGCCAGCAGCGGCCTGTCCGAGGGCACTGAAGCTTTCTTT. As protein: CASSGLSEGTEAFF.